This T cell receptor (beta chain) is drawn from a study of tissue T cells after allogeneic stem cell transplantation. Study-wide findings and caveats: Few T cell clones were shared across patients, but motif clusters showed tissue-specific shared signatures. Sampling depth was limited, and the cohort was small and clinically varied.

To note about this clone: The antigen is undetermined. Mouse gene names apply. The read ends 1 residue early relative to the CDR3; the germline J gene fills the gap.

Trimming left V 2 bases short and J 9 bases short, with 9 bases between. Germline-derived CDR1 and CDR2 are NNHDY and SYVADS. CDR3 length equals 12 residues. The method was immunoSEQ multiplex PCR; TCRdb's version includes in-frame clones alone and lacks a portion of them. The sample carries around 51,000 clones, around 66% recorded once. The sequenced sample consisted of sorted cells pooled from one or two spleens. The receptor was derived from a pool of C57BL/6 mice in good health. V gene TRBV13-3 combines with J gene TRBJ1-5, with no clear D. CDR3 protein: CASSEAGGAPLF. The CDR3 DNA, read in part, is TGTGCCAGCAGTGAAGCAGGTGGGGCTCCGCTT. Full variable domain (missing parts from reference TRBV13-3 and TRBJ1-5): EAAVTQSPRSKVAVTGGKVTLSCHQTNNHDYMYWYRQDTGHGLRLIHYSYVADSTEKGDIPDGYKASRPSQENFSLILELASLSQTAVYFCASSEAGGAPLFGEGTRLSVL.